This TCR beta chain was captured in a study of T cells after yellow fever vaccination. The sample holds a few counts of this clonotype. TCRdb called the 5' RACE reads again in MiXCR, with one record for every CDR3 protein. The repertoire holds some 300,000 distinct CDR3 sequences, with roughly 8.4% as singletons. The sequence was collected from a man younger than 35 who received the YFV17D yellow fever vaccine. The sequenced sample was PBMCs, obtained more than 35 days after the first yellow fever vaccination.

The CDR3 is CASSLGPSTEAFF. DNA for the CDR3: TGTGCCAGCAGTTTAGGACCCAGCACTGAAGCTTTCTTT. The V gene is TRBV12-3 or TRBV12-4, the J gene TRBJ1-1; D ambiguous. The V gene lost 1 base and the J gene lost 4 bases, with 7 bases spanning the gap. This CDR3 comprises 13 residues.